The source of this T cell receptor beta chain is a study of T cells after yellow fever vaccination. Study-wide findings and caveats: Most clones from primary vaccination resurfaced after the booster (under 97% CD4, around 90% CD8).

This clonotype came up a few times. What it binds is unknown. CDR3 length: 13 residues. The V gene's germline CDR1 is SGHRS and CDR2 YFSETQ. Trimming stripped 4 bases from V and 5 bases from J, with 9 bases between. For TCR, cDNA came from 5'RACE template switching, which added a universal primer site and UMIs. From the 5' RACE reads, TCRdb called clonotypes with MiXCR, one entry per CDR3 protein. This table has under 550,000 distinct CDR3 sequences, around a fifth appearing once. The sequencing here drew on PBMCs, taken around 3 weeks after the first yellow fever vaccination. This sequence joins TRBV5-1 and TRBJ1-4; D is undetermined. The source is a man aged 18-30 years who received the YFV17D yellow fever vaccine. CDR3 nucleotide sequence: TGCGCCAGCAGCCCGGACCGAAATGAAAAACTGTTTTTT. Protein: CASSPDRNEKLFF.